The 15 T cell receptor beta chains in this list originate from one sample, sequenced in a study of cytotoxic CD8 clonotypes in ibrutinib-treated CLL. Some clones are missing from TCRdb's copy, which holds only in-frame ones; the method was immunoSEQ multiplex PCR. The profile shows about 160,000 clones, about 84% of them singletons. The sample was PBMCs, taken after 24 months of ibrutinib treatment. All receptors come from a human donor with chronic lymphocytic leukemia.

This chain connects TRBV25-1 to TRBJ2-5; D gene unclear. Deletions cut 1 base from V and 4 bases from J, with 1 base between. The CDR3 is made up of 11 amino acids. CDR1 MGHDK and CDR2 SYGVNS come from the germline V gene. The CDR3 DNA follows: TGTGCCAGCAGTGAATCAGAGACCCAGTACTTC. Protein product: CASSESETQYF.

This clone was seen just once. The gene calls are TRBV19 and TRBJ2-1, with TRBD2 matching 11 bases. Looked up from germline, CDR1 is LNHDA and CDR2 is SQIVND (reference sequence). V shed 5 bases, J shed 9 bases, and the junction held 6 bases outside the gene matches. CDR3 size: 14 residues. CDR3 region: CASSGLAGGLEQFF. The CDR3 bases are TGTGCCAGTAGTGGGCTAGCGGGAGGACTTGAGCAGTTCTTC.

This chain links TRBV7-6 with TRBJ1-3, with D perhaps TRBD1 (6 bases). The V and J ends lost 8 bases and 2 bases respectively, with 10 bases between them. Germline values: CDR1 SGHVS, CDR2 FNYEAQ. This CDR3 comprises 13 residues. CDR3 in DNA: TGTGCCAGCCATAAGGGGGCTGGAAACACCATATATTTT. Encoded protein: CASHKGAGNTIYF.

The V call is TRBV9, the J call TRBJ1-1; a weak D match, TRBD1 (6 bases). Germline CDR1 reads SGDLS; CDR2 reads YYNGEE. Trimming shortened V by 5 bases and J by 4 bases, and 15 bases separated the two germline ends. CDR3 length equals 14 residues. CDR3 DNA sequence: TGTGCCAGCAGTCTAGCAGGGGTAGGCACTGAAGCTTTCTTT. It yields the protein CASSLAGVGTEAFF.

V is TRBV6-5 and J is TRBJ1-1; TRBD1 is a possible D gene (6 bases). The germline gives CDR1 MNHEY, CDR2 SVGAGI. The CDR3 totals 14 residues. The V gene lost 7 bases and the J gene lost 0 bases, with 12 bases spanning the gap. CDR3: CASNGQNLNTEAFF. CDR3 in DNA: TGTGCCAGCAATGGACAGAACTTGAACACTGAAGCTTTCTTT.

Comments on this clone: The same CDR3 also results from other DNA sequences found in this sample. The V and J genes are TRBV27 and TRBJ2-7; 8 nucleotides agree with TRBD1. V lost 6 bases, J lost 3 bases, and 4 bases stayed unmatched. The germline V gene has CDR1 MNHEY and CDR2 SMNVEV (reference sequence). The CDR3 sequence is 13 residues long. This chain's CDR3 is CASRRTGSYEQYF. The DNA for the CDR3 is TGTGCCAGCAGACGGACAGGGAGCTACGAGCAGTACTTC.

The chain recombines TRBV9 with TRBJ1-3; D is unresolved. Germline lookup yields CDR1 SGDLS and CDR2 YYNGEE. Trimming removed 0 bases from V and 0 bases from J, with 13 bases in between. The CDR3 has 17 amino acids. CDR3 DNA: TGTGCCAGCAGCGTAGCGGGAGAGTCAACCTCTGGAAACACCATATATTTT. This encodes CASSVAGESTSGNTIYF. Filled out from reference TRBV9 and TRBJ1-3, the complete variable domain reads DSGVTQTPKHLITATGQRVTLRCSPRSGDLSVYWYQQSLDQGLQFLIQYYNGEERAKGNILERFSAQQFPDLHSELNLSSLELGDSALYFCASSVAGESTSGNTIYFGEGSWLTVV.

The CDR3 here is CASSIDRDTQYF. The CDR3 DNA sequence: TGTGCCAGCAGCATTGACAGGGATACGCAGTATTTT. This rearrangement joins TRBV5-5 to TRBJ2-3; the D gene is possibly TRBD1 (6 bases). Germline loops: CDR1 SGHKS, CDR2 YYEKEE (reference sequence). The CDR3 has 12 amino acids. The germline V and J ends were trimmed by 4 bases and 6 bases, with 9 bases remaining between them. Based on the CDR3 plus reference TRBV5-5 and TRBJ2-3, the full variable domain is DAGVTQSPTHLIKTRGQQVTLRCSPISGHKSVSWYQQVLGQGPQFIFQYYEKEERGRGNFPDRFSARQFPNYSSELNVNALLLGDSALYLCASSIDRDTQYFGPGTRLTVL.

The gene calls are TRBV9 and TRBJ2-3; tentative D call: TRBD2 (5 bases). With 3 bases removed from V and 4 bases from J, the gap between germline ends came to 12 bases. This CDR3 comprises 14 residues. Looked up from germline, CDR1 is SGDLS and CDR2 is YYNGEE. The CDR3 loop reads CASSELGGPDTQYF. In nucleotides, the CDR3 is TGTGCCAGCAGCGAACTAGGCGGGCCAGATACGCAGTATTTT.

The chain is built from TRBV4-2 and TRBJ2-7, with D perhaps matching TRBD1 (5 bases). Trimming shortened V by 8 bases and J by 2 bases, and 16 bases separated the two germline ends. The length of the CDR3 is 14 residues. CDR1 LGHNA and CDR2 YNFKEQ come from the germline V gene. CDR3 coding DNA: TGTGCCAGCGTCCCACGCAGCAGGGCCTACGAGCAGTACTTC. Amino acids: CASVPRSRAYEQYF.

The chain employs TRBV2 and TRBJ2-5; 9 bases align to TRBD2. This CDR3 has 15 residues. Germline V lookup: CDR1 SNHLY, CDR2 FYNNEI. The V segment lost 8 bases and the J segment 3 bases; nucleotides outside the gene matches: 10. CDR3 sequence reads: CASRPSGVIEETQYF. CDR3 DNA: TGTGCCAGCCGCCCTAGCGGGGTGATAGAAGAGACCCAGTACTTC.

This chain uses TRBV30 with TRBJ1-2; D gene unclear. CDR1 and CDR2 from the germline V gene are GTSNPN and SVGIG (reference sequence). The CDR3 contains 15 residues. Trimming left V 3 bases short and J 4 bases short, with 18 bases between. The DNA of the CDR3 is TGTGCCTGGAGAGTCCGGAACTCCGTCGGCTATGGCTACACCTTC. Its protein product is CAWRVRNSVGYGYTF.

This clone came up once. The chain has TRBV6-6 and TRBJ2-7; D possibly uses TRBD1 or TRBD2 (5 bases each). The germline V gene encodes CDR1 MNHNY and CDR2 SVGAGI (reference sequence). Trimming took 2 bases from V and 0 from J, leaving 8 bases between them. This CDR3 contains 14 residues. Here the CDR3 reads CASSYGTDSYEQYF. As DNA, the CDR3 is TGTGCCAGCAGTTACGGGACGGACTCCTACGAGCAGTACTTC.

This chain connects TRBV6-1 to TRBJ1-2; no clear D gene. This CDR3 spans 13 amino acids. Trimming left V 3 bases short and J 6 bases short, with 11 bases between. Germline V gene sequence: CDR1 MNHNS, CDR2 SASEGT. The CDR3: CASSDGESNGYTF. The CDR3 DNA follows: TGTGCCAGCAGTGACGGGGAGTCGAATGGCTACACCTTC.

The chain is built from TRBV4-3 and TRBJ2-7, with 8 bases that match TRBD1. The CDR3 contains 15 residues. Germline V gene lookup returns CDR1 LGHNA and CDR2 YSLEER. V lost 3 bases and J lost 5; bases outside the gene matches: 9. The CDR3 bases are TGCGCCAGCAGCCACCCGGGACAGGTAGTCCACGAGCAGTACTTC. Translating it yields CASSHPGQVVHEQYF.